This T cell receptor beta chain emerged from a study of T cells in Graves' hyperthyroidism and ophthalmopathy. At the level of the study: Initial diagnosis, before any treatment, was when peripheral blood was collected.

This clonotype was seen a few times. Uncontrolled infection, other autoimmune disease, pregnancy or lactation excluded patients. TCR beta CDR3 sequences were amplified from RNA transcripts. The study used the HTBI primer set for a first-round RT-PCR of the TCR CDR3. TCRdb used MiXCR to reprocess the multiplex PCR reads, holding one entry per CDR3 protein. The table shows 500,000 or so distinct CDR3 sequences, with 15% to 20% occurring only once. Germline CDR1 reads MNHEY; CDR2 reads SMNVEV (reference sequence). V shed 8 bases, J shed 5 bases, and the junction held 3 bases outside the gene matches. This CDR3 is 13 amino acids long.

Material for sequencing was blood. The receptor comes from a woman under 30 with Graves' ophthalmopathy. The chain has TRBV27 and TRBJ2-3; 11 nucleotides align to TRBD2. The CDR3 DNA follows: TGTGCCAGCGGGACTAGCGGAATAGATACGCAGTATTTT. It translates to CASGTSGIDTQYF.